This T cell receptor beta chain originates from a study of OX40 agonist ivuxolimab in advanced cancers. The data were produced by immunoSEQ multiplex PCR, yet TCRdb's version contains in-frame clones alone and is incomplete. This table has some 55,000 clones, about 80% appearing once. V shed 0 bases and J 1 base; nucleotides not matched to a gene: 6. Germline values: CDR1 SGHRS, CDR2 YFSETQ. The CDR3 sequence is 16 residues long. The TCR sequence derives from an adult with an advanced solid tumor such as melanoma, head and neck, liver or kidney cancer. The sample in question was CD4+ or CD8+ T cells sorted from blood, obtained in a trial of the OX40 agonist ivuxolimab. The chain has TRBV5-1 and TRBJ1-1, with TRBD1 identical over 7 bases. CDR3 sequence: CASSLATGTQNTEAFF. The DNA of the CDR3 is TGCGCCAGCAGCTTGGCGACAGGGACTCAGAACACTGAAGCTTTCTTT. Full variable domain (remainder filled in from reference TRBV5-1 and TRBJ1-1): KAGVTQTPRYLIKTRGQQVTLSCSPISGHRSVSWYQQTPGQGLQFLFEYFSETQRNKGNFPGRFSGRQFSNSRSEMNVSTLELGDSALYLCASSLATGTQNTEAFFGQGTRLTVV.